This T cell receptor beta chain originates from a study of technical replicates of blood from a few donors. Measured with immunoSEQ multiplex PCR; TCRdb has only the in-frame clones, and not every one. The data contain some 79,000 clones, around 90% of them singletons. The table lists this clone with a count of one. Sample: T cells isolated from PBMCs. This receptor was taken from a human donor in good health. Some clones in this sample may be carry-over from other donors' samples.

The CDR3 DNA is TGTGCCAGCAGCTTAGGAAGGGGGAGGGGCCAAGAGACCCAGTACTTC. Encoded protein: CASSLGRGRGQETQYF. This sequence joins TRBV7-2 and TRBJ2-5, with a tentative D call TRBD2 (7 bases). The CDR3 sequence is 16 residues long. Trimming took 1 base from V and 1 from J, leaving 13 bases between them. Germline V gene data show CDR1 as SGHTA and CDR2 as FQGNSA.